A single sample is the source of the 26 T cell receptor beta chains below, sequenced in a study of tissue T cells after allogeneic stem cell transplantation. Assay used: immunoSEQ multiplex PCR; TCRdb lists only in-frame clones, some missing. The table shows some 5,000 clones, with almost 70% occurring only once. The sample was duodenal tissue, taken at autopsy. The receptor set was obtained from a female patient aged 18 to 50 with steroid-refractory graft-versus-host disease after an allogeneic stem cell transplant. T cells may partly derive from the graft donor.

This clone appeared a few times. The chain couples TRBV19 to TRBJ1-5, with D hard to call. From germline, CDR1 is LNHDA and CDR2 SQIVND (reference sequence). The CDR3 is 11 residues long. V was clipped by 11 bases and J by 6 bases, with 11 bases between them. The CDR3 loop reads CASGRAQPQHF. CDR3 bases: TGTGCCTCCGGGCGGGCTCAGCCCCAGCATTTT.

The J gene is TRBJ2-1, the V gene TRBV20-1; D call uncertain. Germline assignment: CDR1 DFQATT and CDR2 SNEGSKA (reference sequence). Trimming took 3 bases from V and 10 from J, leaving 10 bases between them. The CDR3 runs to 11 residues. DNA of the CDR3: TGCAGTGCTAGTTATCCGGAAGAGCAGTTCTTC. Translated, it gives CSASYPEEQFF.

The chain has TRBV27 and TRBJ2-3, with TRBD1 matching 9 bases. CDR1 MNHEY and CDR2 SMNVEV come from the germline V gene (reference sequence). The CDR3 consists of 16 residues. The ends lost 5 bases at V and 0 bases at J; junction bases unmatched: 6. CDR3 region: CASSVNRGPSTDTQYF. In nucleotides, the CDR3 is TGTGCCAGCAGTGTCAACAGGGGGCCTAGCACAGATACGCAGTATTTT.

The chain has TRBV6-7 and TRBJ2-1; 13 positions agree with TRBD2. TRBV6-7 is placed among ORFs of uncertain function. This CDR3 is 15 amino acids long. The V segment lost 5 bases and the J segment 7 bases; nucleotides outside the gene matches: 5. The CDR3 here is CASSHTSGRGNEQFF. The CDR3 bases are TGTGCCAGCAGTCACACTAGCGGGAGGGGTAATGAGCAGTTCTTC.

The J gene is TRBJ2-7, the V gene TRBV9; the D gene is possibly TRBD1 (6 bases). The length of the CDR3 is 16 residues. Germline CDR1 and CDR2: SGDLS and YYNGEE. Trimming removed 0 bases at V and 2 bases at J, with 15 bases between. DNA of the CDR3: TGTGCCAGCAGCGTAGACCCCCAGGGGTTCCCCTACGAGCAGTACTTC. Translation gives CASSVDPQGFPYEQYF. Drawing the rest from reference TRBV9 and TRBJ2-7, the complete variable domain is DSGVTQTPKHLITATGQRVTLRCSPRSGDLSVYWYQQSLDQGLQFLIQYYNGEERAKGNILERFSAQQFPDLHSELNLSSLELGDSALYFCASSVDPQGFPYEQYFGPGTRLTVT.

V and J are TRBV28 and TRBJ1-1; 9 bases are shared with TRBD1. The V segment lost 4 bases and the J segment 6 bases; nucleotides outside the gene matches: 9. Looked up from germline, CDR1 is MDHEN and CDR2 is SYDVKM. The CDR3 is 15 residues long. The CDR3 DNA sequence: TGTGCCAGCAGTTCAACCGGGACAGGGAAACCTGAAGCTTTCTTT. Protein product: CASSSTGTGKPEAFF. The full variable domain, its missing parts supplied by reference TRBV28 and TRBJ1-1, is DVKVTQSSRYLVKRTGEKVFLECVQDMDHENMFWYRQDPGLGLRLIYFSYDVKMKEKGDIPEGYSVSREKKERFSLILESASTNQTSMYLCASSSTGTGKPEAFFGQGTRLTVV.

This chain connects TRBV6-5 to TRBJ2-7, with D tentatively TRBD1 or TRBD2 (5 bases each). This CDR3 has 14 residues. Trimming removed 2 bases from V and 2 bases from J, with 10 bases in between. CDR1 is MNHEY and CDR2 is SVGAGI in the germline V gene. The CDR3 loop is CASSYGPGPYEQYF. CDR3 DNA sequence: TGTGCCAGCAGTTACGGGCCGGGGCCCTACGAGCAGTACTTC.

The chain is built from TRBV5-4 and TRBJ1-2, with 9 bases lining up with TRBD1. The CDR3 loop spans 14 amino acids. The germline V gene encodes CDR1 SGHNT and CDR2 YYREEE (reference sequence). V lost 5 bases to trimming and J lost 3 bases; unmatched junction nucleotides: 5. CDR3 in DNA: TGTGCCAGCAGGCCCGGGACAGGGTACTATGGCTACACCTTC. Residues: CASRPGTGYYGYTF.

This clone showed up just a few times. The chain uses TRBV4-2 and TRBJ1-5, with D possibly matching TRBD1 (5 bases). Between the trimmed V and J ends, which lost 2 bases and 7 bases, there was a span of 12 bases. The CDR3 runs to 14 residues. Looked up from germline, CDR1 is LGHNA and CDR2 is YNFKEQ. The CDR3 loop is CASSQNRGGQPQHF. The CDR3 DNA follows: TGTGCCAGCAGCCAAAATAGGGGCGGCCAGCCCCAGCATTTT.

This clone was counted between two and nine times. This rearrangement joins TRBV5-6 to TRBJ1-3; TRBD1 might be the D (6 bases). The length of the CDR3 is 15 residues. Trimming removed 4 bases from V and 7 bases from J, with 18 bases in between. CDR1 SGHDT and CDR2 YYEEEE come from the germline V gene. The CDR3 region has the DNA TGTGCCAGCAGCGCGGGGTGGGGGGCTTCGAACACCATATATTTT. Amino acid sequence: CASSAGWGASNTIYF.

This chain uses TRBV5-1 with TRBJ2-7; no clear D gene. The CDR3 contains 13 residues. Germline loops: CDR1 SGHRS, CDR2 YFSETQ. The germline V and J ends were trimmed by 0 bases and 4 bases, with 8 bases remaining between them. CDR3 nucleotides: TGCGCCAGCAGCTTGGGTCTGACTTACGAGCAGTACTTC. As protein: CASSLGLTYEQYF.

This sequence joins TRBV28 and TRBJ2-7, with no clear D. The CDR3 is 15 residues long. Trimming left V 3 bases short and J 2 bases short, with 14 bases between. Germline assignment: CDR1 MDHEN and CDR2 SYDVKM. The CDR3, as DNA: TGTGCCAGCAGTTTTCGGCAGACCACCACCTACGAGCAGTACTTC. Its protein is CASSFRQTTTYEQYF.

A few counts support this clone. The CDR3 loop is CASSGSPIHRAGELFF. The CDR3 DNA reads TGCGCCAGCAGTGGGTCCCCAATTCACAGGGCCGGGGAGCTGTTTTTT. The chain combines TRBV4-1 with TRBJ2-2, with D possibly TRBD1 on 6 matching bases. Germline CDR1 reads MGHRA; CDR2 reads YSYEKL. Trimming pared 6 bases from V and 6 bases from J, leaving 20 bases between. The CDR3 totals 16 residues.

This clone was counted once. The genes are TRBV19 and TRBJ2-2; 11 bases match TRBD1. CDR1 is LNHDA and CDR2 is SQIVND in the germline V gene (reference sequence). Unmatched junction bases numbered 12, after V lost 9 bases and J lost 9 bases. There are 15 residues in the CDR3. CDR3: CASRSDRGRVWELFF. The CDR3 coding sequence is TGTGCCAGCCGCTCGGACAGGGGGCGAGTGTGGGAGCTGTTTTTT.

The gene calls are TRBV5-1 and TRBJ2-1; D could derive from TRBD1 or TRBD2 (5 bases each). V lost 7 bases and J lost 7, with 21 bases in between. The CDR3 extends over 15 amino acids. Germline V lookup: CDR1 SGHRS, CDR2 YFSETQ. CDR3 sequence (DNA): TGCGCCAGCGCCACACTACAGGTTGGAGGTAATGAGCAGTTCTTC. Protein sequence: CASATLQVGGNEQFF. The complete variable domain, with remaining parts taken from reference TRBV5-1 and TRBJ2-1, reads KAGVTQTPRYLIKTRGQQVTLSCSPISGHRSVSWYQQTPGQGLQFLFEYFSETQRNKGNFPGRFSGRQFSNSRSEMNVSTLELGDSALYLCASATLQVGGNEQFFGPGTRLTVL.

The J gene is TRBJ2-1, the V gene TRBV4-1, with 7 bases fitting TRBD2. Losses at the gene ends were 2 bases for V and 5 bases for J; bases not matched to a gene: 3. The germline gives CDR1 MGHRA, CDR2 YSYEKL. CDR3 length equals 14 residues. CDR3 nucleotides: TGCGCCAGCAGCCAACCCCTAGCGGACAATGAGCAGTTCTTC. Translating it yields CASSQPLADNEQFF.

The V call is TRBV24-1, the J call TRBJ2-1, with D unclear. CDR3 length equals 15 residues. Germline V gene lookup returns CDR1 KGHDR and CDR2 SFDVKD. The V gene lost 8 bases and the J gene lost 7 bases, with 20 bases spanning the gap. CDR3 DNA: TGTGCCACCAATGGGCCCCCTCAAAGTTCGAATGAGCAGTTCTTC. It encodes CATNGPPQSSNEQFF.

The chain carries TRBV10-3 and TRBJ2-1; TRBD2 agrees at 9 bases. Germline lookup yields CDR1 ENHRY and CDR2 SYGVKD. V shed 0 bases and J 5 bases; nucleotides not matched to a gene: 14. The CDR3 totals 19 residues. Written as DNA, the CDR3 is TGTGCCATCAGTGAGTCGTTATTAGCGGGAGTAAGGGTTAACAATGAGCAGTTCTTC. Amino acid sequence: CAISESLLAGVRVNNEQFF.

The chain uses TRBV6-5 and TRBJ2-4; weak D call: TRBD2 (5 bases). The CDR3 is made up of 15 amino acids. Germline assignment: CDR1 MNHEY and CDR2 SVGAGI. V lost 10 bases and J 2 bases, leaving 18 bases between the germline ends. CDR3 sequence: CATRAEPWPKNIQYF. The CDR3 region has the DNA TGTGCCACGCGGGCGGAACCGTGGCCCAAAAACATTCAGTACTTC.

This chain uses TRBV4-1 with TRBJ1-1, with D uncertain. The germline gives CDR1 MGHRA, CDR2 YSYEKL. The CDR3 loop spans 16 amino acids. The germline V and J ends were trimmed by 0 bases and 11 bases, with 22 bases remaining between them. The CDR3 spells CASSQESFVVPMMAFF. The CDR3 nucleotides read TGCGCCAGCAGCCAAGAGTCGTTCGTAGTACCGATGATGGCTTTCTTT.

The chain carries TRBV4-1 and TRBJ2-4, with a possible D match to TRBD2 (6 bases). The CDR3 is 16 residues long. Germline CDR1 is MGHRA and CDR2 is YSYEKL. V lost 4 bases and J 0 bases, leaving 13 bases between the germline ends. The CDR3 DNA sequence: TGCGCCAGCAGCCTCCTGCCGGAGGGAGCCAAAAACATTCAGTACTTC. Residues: CASSLLPEGAKNIQYF.

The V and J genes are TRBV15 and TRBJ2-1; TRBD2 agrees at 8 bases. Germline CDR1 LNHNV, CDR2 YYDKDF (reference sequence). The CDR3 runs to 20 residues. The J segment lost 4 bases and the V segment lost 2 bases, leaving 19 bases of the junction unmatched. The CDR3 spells CATSRHPLPWAGRGYNEQFF. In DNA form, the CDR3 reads TGTGCCACCAGCAGACACCCCCTACCCTGGGCCGGGAGGGGTTACAATGAGCAGTTCTTC.

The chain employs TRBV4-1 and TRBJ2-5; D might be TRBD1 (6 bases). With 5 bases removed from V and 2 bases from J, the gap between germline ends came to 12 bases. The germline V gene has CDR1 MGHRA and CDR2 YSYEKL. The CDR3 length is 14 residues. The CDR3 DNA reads TGCGCCAGCAGCTCCAGGGGACGGCAAGAGACCCAGTACTTC. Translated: CASSSRGRQETQYF.

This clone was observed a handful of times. DNA for the CDR3: TGTGCCAGCCACACCTTAGCGGCCTCCTACAATGAGCAGTTCTTC. This sequence encodes CASHTLAASYNEQFF. The chain recombines TRBV2 with TRBJ2-1; TRBD2 is a possible D gene (6 bases). CDR1 is SNHLY, CDR2 FYNNEI, per germline. Trimming pared 8 bases from V and 0 bases from J, leaving 14 bases between. This CDR3 is 15 amino acids long.

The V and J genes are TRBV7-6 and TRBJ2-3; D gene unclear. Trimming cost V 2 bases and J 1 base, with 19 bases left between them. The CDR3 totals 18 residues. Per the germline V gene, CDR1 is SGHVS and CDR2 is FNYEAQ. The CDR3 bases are TGTGCCAGCAGCTTACGCGTAATAGGGCTCTCCCGCACAGATACGCAGTATTTT. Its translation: CASSLRVIGLSRTDTQYF.

The CDR3 region has the DNA TGTGCCACCAGGGGGGGTCCTAGCACAGATACGCAGTATTTT. It yields the protein CATRGGPSTDTQYF. The V and J genes are TRBV15 and TRBJ2-3; weak D call: TRBD2 (6 bases). Trimming left V 6 bases short and J 0 bases short, with 10 bases between. Germline V lookup: CDR1 LNHNV, CDR2 YYDKDF (reference sequence). CDR3 length: 14 amino acids. Complete variable domain (other parts from reference TRBV15 and TRBJ2-3): DAMVIQNPRYQVTQFGKPVTLSCSQTLNHNVMYWYQQKSSQAPKLLFHYYDKDFNNEADTPDNFQSRRPNTSFCFLDIRSPGLGDTAMYLCATRGGPSTDTQYFGPGTRLTVL.